These 15 T cell receptor beta chains share one sample of origin, sequenced in a study of T cell responses to AZD1222 COVID-19 vaccine (dated by TCRdb to 2020 to 2023). Preparation of the library involved the immunoSEQ multiplex PCR assay. In TCRdb, the immuneACCESS table is reduced to in-frame sequences with V and J assigned. These tables do not hold every clone; where another copy was compared, an unresolved V gene accounts for under half, and the others remain unexplained. This sample comprises roughly 150,000 clones, more than 75% of them detected only once. The top ten clonotypes cover approximately 9.1% of the sample. The time point label corresponds to: about 28 days (+/-7) after the second vaccine dose. The sequencing used peripheral blood, collected 28 days after the second AZD1222 dose. All receptors derive from an adult who received the AZD1222 COVID-19 vaccine.

V gene TRBV9 combines with J gene TRBJ1-2; TRBD1 is a possible D gene (5 bases). The V end lost 3 bases, the J end lost 4 bases, and 10 bases lay between the germline ends. Germline V gene sequence: CDR1 SGDLS, CDR2 YYNGEE. The CDR3 has 13 amino acids. This CDR3 is CASSEGIGYGYTF. CDR3 DNA: TGTGCCAGCAGCGAGGGGATAGGCTATGGCTACACCTTC. Supplemented by reference TRBV9 and TRBJ1-2, the full variable domain reads DSGVTQTPKHLITATGQRVTLRCSPRSGDLSVYWYQQSLDQGLQFLIQYYNGEERAKGNILERFSAQQFPDLHSELNLSSLELGDSALYFCASSEGIGYGYTFGSGTRLTVV.

This clone was picked up a small number of times. The chain carries TRBV9 and TRBJ1-6; weak D call: TRBD1 (5 bases). The germline V gene encodes CDR1 SGDLS and CDR2 YYNGEE. The V end was cut by 4 bases, the J end by 7 bases, with 21 bases between. CDR3 length: 17 residues. The CDR3 protein is CASSLGAGSPTNSPLHF. The CDR3 bases are TGTGCCAGCAGCCTCGGGGCAGGGTCGCCAACCAATTCACCCCTCCACTTT.

This clone has more than one count but fewer than ten. The chain has TRBV28 and TRBJ1-5; TRBD1 matches at 7 bases. Germline assignment: CDR1 MDHEN and CDR2 SYDVKM. Trimming removed 4 bases from V and 2 bases from J; junction bases left unmatched: 11. The CDR3 is 17 amino acids. Here the CDR3 reads CASSSPGGGGGNQPQHF. The CDR3 region has the DNA TGTGCCAGCAGTTCCCCGGGAGGGGGCGGAGGCAATCAGCCCCAGCATTTT.

The CDR3 nucleotides are TGTGCCTTCGGGGGGGAGACCCAGTACTTC. This translates into CAFGGETQYF. V gene TRBV30 combines with J gene TRBJ2-5; the match to TRBD2 covers 7 bases. The CDR3 spans 10 residues. Looked up from germline, CDR1 is GTSNPN and CDR2 is SVGIG (reference sequence). Trimming cost V 7 bases and J 5 bases; bases outside gene matches: 1.

The rearrangement links TRBV3-1 (or the pseudogene TRBV3-2) to TRBJ1-1; 10 bases map to TRBD1. Germline trimming cut 4 bases from V and 4 bases from J; bases unmatched to any gene: 3. The germline CDR1 and CDR2 sequences are LGHDT and YNNKEL (reference sequence). The CDR3 totals 14 residues. CDR3 amino acids: CASSRQGAVTEAFF. CDR3 nucleotides: TGTGCCAGCAGCCGACAGGGGGCGGTCACTGAAGCTTTCTTT.

The gene calls are TRBV5-1 and TRBJ1-5, with D possibly TRBD1 on 6 matching bases. Germline loops: CDR1 SGHRS, CDR2 YFSETQ. CDR3 length: 15 residues. Trimming stripped 4 bases from V and 2 bases from J, with 13 bases between. The CDR3 coding sequence is TGCGCCAGCAGCCCGGAGGGGGGGGGCAATCAGCCCCAGCATTTT. It translates to CASSPEGGGNQPQHF.

The chain combines TRBV28 with TRBJ1-1; D is undetermined. Trimming took off 6 bases at V and 0 bases at J, with 8 bases between the two ends. Germline V gene lookup returns CDR1 MDHEN and CDR2 SYDVKM. The CDR3 consists of 13 residues. The CDR3 DNA follows: TGTGCCAGCAGAGGAAGAGTGAACACTGAAGCTTTCTTT. Its translation: CASRGRVNTEAFF.

The rearrangement uses TRBV2 and TRBJ2-1; 9 bases agree with TRBD2. CDR1 and CDR2 (germline): SNHLY, FYNNEI. J was trimmed by 8 bases and V by 6 bases; bases with no gene match: 11. The length of the CDR3 is 15 residues. CDR3 in DNA: TGTGCCAGCAGCGCAAGTAGCGGGAGTCCGGATGAGCAGTTCTTC. It encodes CASSASSGSPDEQFF.

The chain is built from TRBV7-8 and TRBJ1-5; D remains ambiguous. This CDR3 is built from 13 residues. V lost 5 bases and J 9 bases, leaving 14 bases between the germline ends. Germline V gives CDR1 SGHVS, CDR2 FQNEAQ. CDR3 residues: CASSARIERPQHF. In DNA, the CDR3 is TGTGCCAGCAGCGCCAGGATAGAACGGCCCCAGCATTTT.

V usage is TRBV2 and J usage is TRBJ1-4, with D possibly TRBD1 on 6 matching bases. The germline V gene has CDR1 SNHLY and CDR2 FYNNEI. The ends were cut back, 8 bases at V and 1 base at J, with 8 bases in the middle. The CDR3 has 13 residues. The CDR3 bases are TGTGCCAGCGAAGGGGGAACTAATGAAAAACTGTTTTTT. This translates into CASEGGTNEKLFF.

J is TRBJ1-3 and V is TRBV29-1; D unclear. The ends were cut back, 4 bases at V and 0 bases at J, with 10 bases in the middle. Germline-derived CDR1 and CDR2 are SQVTM and ANQGSEA. The CDR3 covers 14 residues. The CDR3 spells CSVVDPDSGNTIYF. CDR3 nucleotide sequence: TGCAGCGTTGTAGATCCCGACTCTGGAAACACCATATATTTT. The full variable domain, completed using reference TRBV29-1 and TRBJ1-3, is SAVISQKPSRDICQRGTSLTIQCQVDSQVTMMFWYRQQPGQSLTLIATANQGSEATYESGFVIDKFPISRPNLTFSTLTVSNMSPEDSSIYLCSVVDPDSGNTIYFGEGSWLTVV.

V and J are TRBV27 and TRBJ2-1; perhaps D is TRBD1 or TRBD2 (5 bases each). The CDR3 covers 16 residues. Trimming removed 8 bases at V and 0 bases at J, with 17 bases between. CDR1 and CDR2 (germline): MNHEY, SMNVEV (reference sequence). In nucleotides, the CDR3 is TGTGCCAGCGGCGCCCGAGGGGCGGGCTCCTACAATGAGCAGTTCTTC. This encodes CASGARGAGSYNEQFF.

This chain connects TRBV28 to TRBJ1-6; 7 bases map to TRBD1. Trimming cost V 5 bases and J 9 bases; bases outside gene matches: 10. Germline values: CDR1 MDHEN, CDR2 SYDVKM. The CDR3 is 15 amino acids. CDR3 nucleotide sequence: TGTGCCAGCAGTCCCAAGGACAGGTTAAGTTCACCCCTCCACTTT. This gives the protein CASSPKDRLSSPLHF.

The chain couples TRBV28 to TRBJ1-5; D remains unclear. Trimming left V 4 bases short and J 0 bases short, with 7 bases between. The CDR3 length is 14 residues. The V gene's germline CDR1 is MDHEN and CDR2 SYDVKM. CDR3: CASSSMGSNQPQHF. CDR3 nucleotides: TGTGCCAGCAGTTCGATGGGTAGCAATCAGCCCCAGCATTTT. Using reference TRBV28 and TRBJ1-5 for the parts outside the CDR3, the full variable domain is DVKVTQSSRYLVKRTGEKVFLECVQDMDHENMFWYRQDPGLGLRLIYFSYDVKMKEKGDIPEGYSVSREKKERFSLILESASTNQTSMYLCASSSMGSNQPQHFGDGTRLSIL.

The rearrangement links TRBV5-1 to TRBJ1-6; TRBD1 matches at 7 bases. The CDR3 runs to 13 residues. The germline V gene encodes CDR1 SGHRS and CDR2 YFSETQ. Losses at the gene ends were 7 bases for V and 6 bases for J; bases not matched to a gene: 4. The CDR3 here is CASSGTVNSPLHF. The CDR3 DNA is TGCGCCAGCTCTGGGACAGTTAATTCACCCCTCCACTTT.